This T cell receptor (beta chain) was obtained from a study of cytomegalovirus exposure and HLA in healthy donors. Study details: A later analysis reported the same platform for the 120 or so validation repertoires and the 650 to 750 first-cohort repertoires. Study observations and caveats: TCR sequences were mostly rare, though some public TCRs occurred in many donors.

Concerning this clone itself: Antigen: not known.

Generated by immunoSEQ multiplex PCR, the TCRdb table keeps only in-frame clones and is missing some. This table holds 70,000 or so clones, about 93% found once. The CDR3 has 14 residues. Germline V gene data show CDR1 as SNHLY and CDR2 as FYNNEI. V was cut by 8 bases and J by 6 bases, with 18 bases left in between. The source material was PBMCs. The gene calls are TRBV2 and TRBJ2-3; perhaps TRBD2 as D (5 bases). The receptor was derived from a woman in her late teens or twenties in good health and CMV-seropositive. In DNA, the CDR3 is TGTGCCAGCTCAGACGGACTTCCCCTGGATACGCAGTATTTT. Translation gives CASSDGLPLDTQYF.